The clone carrying this T cell receptor beta chain has a single count. Its target is not known. Using immunoSEQ multiplex PCR, the repertoire was profiled, and TCRdb retains in-frame clones only, with some absent. Counted here are tens of thousands of clones, approximately 91% occurring once; the ten biggest clones make up roughly 7.2%. These data belong to a study of T cell responses to AZD1222 COVID-19 vaccine. Study-level findings and limits: Repertoire sampling happened only post peak T cell response. Baseline antibody screening turned up just six or seven seropositive AZD1222 recipients. In a largely white British group with more females than males, clonal diversity was possibly underestimated.

The sequence was obtained from an adult who received the AZD1222 COVID-19 vaccine. This specimen was peripheral blood, taken 28 days after the second AZD1222 dose.

The DNA for the CDR3 is TGCAGTGCTCCGAAATCAGGTGGCTACACCTTC. Protein product: CSAPKSGGYTF. This sequence joins TRBV20-1 and TRBJ1-2; the D is unclear. The germline V gene encodes CDR1 DFQATT and CDR2 SNEGSKA (reference sequence). Deletions cut 5 bases from V and 7 bases from J, with 11 bases between. The length of the CDR3 is 11 residues.